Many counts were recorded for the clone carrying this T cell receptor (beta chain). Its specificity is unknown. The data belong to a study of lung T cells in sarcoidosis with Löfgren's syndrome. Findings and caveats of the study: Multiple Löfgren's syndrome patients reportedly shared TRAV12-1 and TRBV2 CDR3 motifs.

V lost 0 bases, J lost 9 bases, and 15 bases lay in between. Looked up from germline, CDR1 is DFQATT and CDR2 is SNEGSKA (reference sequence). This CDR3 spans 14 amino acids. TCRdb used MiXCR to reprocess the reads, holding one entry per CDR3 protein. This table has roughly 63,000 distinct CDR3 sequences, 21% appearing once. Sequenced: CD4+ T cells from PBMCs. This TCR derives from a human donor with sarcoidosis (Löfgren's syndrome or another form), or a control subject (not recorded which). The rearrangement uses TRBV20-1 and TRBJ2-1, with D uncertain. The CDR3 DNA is TGCAGTGCTAGAGAGCAACGAATAGGGCTTGAGCAGTTCTTC. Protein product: CSAREQRIGLEQFF.